One sample yielded the 6 T cell receptor beta chains listed below, sequenced in a study of blood T cell repertoires in COVID-19. Some clones are missing from TCRdb's copy, which holds only in-frame ones; the method was immunoSEQ multiplex PCR. The data show around 150,000 clones, with roughly nine tenths seen just once and roughly 2.5% held by the top ten. The sequencing sample was made of peripheral blood. These receptor sequences come from a human donor with COVID-19, enrolled during active disease. The donor label of this sample is uncertain.

The chain recombines TRBV9 with TRBJ2-3, with a possible D match to TRBD1 (7 bases). Trimming shortened V by 1 base and J by 3 bases, and 12 bases separated the two germline ends. The length of the CDR3 is 15 residues. Germline lookup yields CDR1 SGDLS and CDR2 YYNGEE. The CDR3 loop reads CASSVQGEVTDTQYF. CDR3 sequence (DNA): TGTGCCAGCAGCGTACAGGGGGAGGTGACAGATACGCAGTATTTT.

This clone was seen only a few times. The gene calls are TRBV19 and TRBJ2-7, with 8 bases identical to TRBD2. The V gene's germline CDR1 is LNHDA and CDR2 SQIVND (reference sequence). The CDR3 is made up of 15 amino acids. Trimming took 6 bases from V and 0 from J; bases not matched to a gene: 7. The CDR3 region is CASRKVAGSSYEQYF. CDR3 nucleotide sequence: TGTGCCAGTAGAAAGGTAGCGGGGAGCTCCTACGAGCAGTACTTC.

In its sample, this clone was seen a few times. This chain connects TRBV10-3 to TRBJ1-5; the match to TRBD1 covers 9 bases. CDR1 and CDR2 (germline): ENHRY, SYGVKD. This CDR3 has 16 residues. The CDR3 is CASGQGKSEPNQPQHF. In DNA, the CDR3 is TGTGCGTCGGGACAGGGAAAATCGGAACCCAATCAGCCCCAGCATTTT.

The chain employs TRBV7-9 and TRBJ2-5, with TRBD1 matching 10 bases. Germline V gene sequence: CDR1 SEHNR, CDR2 FQNEAQ (reference sequence). The CDR3 totals 17 residues. The V segment lost 0 bases and the J segment 2 bases; nucleotides outside the gene matches: 6. The chain's CDR3 is CASSLAAGTGEQETQYF. CDR3 in DNA: TGTGCCAGCAGCTTAGCGGCGGGGACAGGGGAGCAAGAGACCCAGTACTTC.

The J gene is TRBJ1-1, the V gene TRBV11-3, with a weak D call TRBD1 (5 bases). CDR1 and CDR2 from the germline V gene are SGHNT and YENEEA. V dropped 1 base and J dropped 10 bases, with 10 bases sitting between them. The CDR3 totals 12 residues. This chain's CDR3 is CASSLAPGSAFF. In nucleotides, the CDR3 is TGTGCCAGCAGCTTAGCCCCAGGGTCAGCTTTCTTT.

The chain recombines TRBV18 with TRBJ2-2; maybe TRBD2 (6 bases). Trimming removed 1 base from V and 4 bases from J, with 19 bases in between. CDR3 length: 18 residues. The germline V gene has CDR1 KGHSH and CDR2 LQKENI. The CDR3 sequence: CASSPQWGGNLITGELFF. DNA of the CDR3: TGTGCCAGCTCACCACAATGGGGCGGGAACTTAATCACCGGGGAGCTGTTTTTT.